This T cell receptor (beta chain) was retrieved from a study of follicular helper T cells after annual influenza vaccination. The CDR3 consists of 14 residues. From germline, CDR1 is MNHEY and CDR2 SVGAGI. Trimming took off 4 bases at V and 5 bases at J, with 14 bases between the two ends. Time point given: 2015-2016 season, 7 days after influenza vaccination. TCRdb's copy holds only in-frame clones and misses some; the assay was immunoSEQ multiplex PCR. The repertoire has approximately 1,200 clones, around 86% of them found once; the top ten carry approximately 3.7%. This chain uses TRBV6-5 with TRBJ1-2; D possibly corresponds to TRBD1 (6 bases). This receptor was taken from an adult who received the influenza vaccine. The sequencing here drew on CXCR5+ CD38- circulating T follicular helper cells from blood, taken 7 days after influenza vaccination. Stated subset: circulating Tfh, non-naive CD4+CXCR5+PD-1+ (ICOS+CD38+ or ICOS-CD38-). The CDR3 nucleotides read TGTGCCAGCAGTTCCACCGGGACAACATATGGCTACACCTTC. Translation: CASSSTGTTYGYTF.